This T cell receptor beta chain was identified during a study of cytomegalovirus exposure and HLA in healthy donors. Study-wide results and limits: Accurate HLA-A and HLA-B prediction from TCR beta sequences was reported for most subjects. The likely origin of a cluster of highly shared sequence variants was a sequencing artifact. Common viral pathogens seemed to be connected with several of the most significant clusters, according to a later analysis.

As concerns this clone: The antigen is undetermined.

CDR3 length: 16 amino acids. Germline CDR1 is MGHRA and CDR2 is YSYEKL. The V segment lost 1 base and the J segment 7 bases; nucleotides outside the gene matches: 12. PCR was performed using 60 Vbeta and 13 Jbeta primers. TCRdb's copy holds only in-frame clones and misses some; the assay was immunoSEQ multiplex PCR. The clone table shows about 41,000 clones, with the ten largest holding more than 5%. The sequenced sample was PBMCs. The origin of this receptor is a man aged 30 to 39 in good health and CMV-seronegative. The chain links TRBV4-1 to TRBJ1-1; 7 positions agree with TRBD1. The CDR3 here is CASSQGQGIEAREAFF. The CDR3 DNA reads TGCGCCAGCAGCCAAGGACAGGGTATCGAGGCACGTGAAGCTTTCTTT.